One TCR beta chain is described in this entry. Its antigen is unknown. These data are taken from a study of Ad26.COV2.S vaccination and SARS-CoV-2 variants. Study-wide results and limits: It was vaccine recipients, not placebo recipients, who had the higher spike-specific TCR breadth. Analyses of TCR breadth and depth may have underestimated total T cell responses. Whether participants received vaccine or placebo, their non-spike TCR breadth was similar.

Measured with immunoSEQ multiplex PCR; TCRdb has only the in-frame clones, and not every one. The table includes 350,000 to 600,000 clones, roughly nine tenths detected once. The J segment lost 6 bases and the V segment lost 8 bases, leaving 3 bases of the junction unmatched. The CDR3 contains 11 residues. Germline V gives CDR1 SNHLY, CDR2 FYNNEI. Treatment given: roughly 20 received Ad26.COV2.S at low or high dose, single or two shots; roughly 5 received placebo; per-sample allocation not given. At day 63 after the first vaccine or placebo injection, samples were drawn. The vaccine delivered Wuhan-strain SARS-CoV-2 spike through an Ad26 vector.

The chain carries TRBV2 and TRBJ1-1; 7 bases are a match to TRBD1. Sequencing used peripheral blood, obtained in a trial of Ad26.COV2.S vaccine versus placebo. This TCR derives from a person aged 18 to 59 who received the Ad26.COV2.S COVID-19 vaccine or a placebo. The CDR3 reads CASRQGAEAFF. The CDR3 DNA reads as TGTGCCAGCCGGCAGGGGGCTGAAGCTTTCTTT.